The 5 T cell receptor beta chains in this list originate from one sample, sequenced in a study of blood T cell repertoires in COVID-19. The repertoire was sequenced with immunoSEQ multiplex PCR; TCRdb's copy has only in-frame clones and lacks some. This sample has some 200,000 clones, with roughly four fifths found just once. The sequencing sample was made of PBMCs or T cells enriched from blood (not recorded which). The receptors were gathered from a middle-aged man who had recovered from COVID-19.

The rearrangement links TRBV3-1 (or the pseudogene TRBV3-2) to TRBJ1-3, with a weak D call TRBD1 (5 bases). CDR1 and CDR2 from the germline V gene are LGHDT and YNNKEL (reference sequence). Trimming removed 0 bases at V and 0 bases at J, with 12 bases between. CDR3 size: 17 residues. The CDR3 nucleotides read TGTGCCAGCAGCCAAGATGGTCCAGACAGCTCTGGAAACACCATATATTTT. Translation gives CASSQDGPDSSGNTIYF.

The chain joins TRBV5-4 to TRBJ2-2; no clear D. The CDR3 loop spans 15 amino acids. Trimming cost V 1 base and J 6 bases, with 13 bases left between them. Germline CDR1 is SGHNT and CDR2 is YYREEE (reference sequence). CDR3: CASSLYAEVAGELFF. CDR3 DNA sequence: TGTGCCAGCAGCTTGTATGCCGAGGTAGCCGGGGAGCTGTTTTTT.

The V gene is TRBV6-2 or TRBV6-3, the J gene TRBJ1-3; D unresolved. This CDR3 contains 16 residues. Germline CDR1 reads MNHEY; CDR2 reads SVGEGT. Trimming removed 5 bases from V and 0 bases from J, with 14 bases in between. CDR3 residues: CASSRGSSFSGNTIYF. The DNA of the CDR3 is TGTGCCAGCAGTAGAGGGTCCTCGTTCTCTGGAAACACCATATATTTT.

CDR3 sequence reads: CATREGRNTDTQYF. The CDR3 DNA reads TGTGCCACCAGGGAGGGCCGGAACACAGATACGCAGTATTTT. The rearrangement uses TRBV15 and TRBJ2-3, with a weak D call TRBD2 (6 bases). V shed 6 bases and J shed 2 bases, with 12 bases lying between them. From germline, CDR1 is LNHNV and CDR2 YYDKDF (reference sequence). The CDR3 has 14 residues.

The V gene is TRBV11-2, the J gene TRBJ2-2, with a tentative D call TRBD1 (5 bases). The CDR3 length is 13 residues. The V end was cut by 5 bases, the J end by 5 bases, with 9 bases between. Germline-derived CDR1 and CDR2 are SGHAT and FQNNGV. The CDR3 DNA follows: TGTGCCAGCAGCCCTAGGGGAACCGGGGAGCTGTTTTTT. This gives the protein CASSPRGTGELFF.